This T cell receptor (beta chain) was profiled in a study of beta chain features in type 1 diabetes. About the research overall: Age and gender were similar between patients and healthy donors, as were cell yields. Notes on the study in general: The influence of HLA type on TCRB rearrangement stayed undetermined. Researchers cautioned that cDNA sequencing could over-represent cells with high TCR expression.

A remark on this clone: The antigen remains undetermined.

Sorted populations all exceeded 95% purity. This CDR3 region has 15 residues. V shed 0 bases and J shed 0 bases, with 8 bases lying between them. Germline assignment: CDR1 LGHNA and CDR2 YNFKEQ. Reverse transcribing all isolated RNA meant expressed TCRB transcripts were sequenced. The repertoire was sequenced with immunoSEQ multiplex PCR; TCRdb's copy has only in-frame clones and lacks some. Of 850,000 to 900,000 clones in the sample, under 20% were seen once. The TCR sequence derives from a woman aged 18-35 years in good health. The sequenced material came from naive CD4+ T cells from blood. The chain is built from TRBV4-2 and TRBJ1-2; no clear D. In DNA, the CDR3 is TGTGCCAGCAGCCAAGAGAGTGAACCTAACTATGGCTACACCTTC. Its protein is CASSQESEPNYGYTF.